This entry describes one TCR beta chain. Its specificity is unknown. RNA transcripts served as the template for amplifying TCR beta CDR3 regions. RT-PCR in the first round (using the HTBI primer set) targeted the TCR CDR3. TCRdb re-called the multiplex PCR reads through MiXCR, storing one row per CDR3 protein. This table holds roughly 660,000 distinct CDR3 sequences, approximately 15% found once. The source of the sample is a study of T cells in Graves' hyperthyroidism and ophthalmopathy. Whole-study results and caveats: Ophthalmopathy, as predicted by the model, came a median around 6 months after the prediction. Blood also showed most of the thyroid clonotypes that were expanded above 0.001.

An absence of ophthalmopathy progression within 18 months meant stable Graves' hyperthyroidism. The sequence was collected from a man aged 45-65 years with Graves' hyperthyroidism. The sample comprised blood.

CDR3 amino acids: CASSHWDGFNYGYTF. CDR3 nucleotides: TGTGCCAGCAGCCATTGGGACGGATTTAACTATGGCTACACCTTC. The rearrangement joins TRBV3-1 to TRBJ1-2, with TRBD1 as a possible D gene (5 bases). This CDR3 has 15 residues. V lost 3 bases, J lost 1 base, and 12 bases lay in between. Germline CDR1 is LGHDT and CDR2 is YNNKEL (reference sequence).